The 18 T cell receptor beta chains below come from one sample, sequenced in a study of CD8+CD57+ T cells in acquired aplastic anemia. CD8+CD57+ cell expansion had been shown by flow cytometry in patients chosen for sequencing. Investigators profiled TCR beta VDJ and CDR3 from genomic DNA template. TCRdb called the reads again in MiXCR, with one record for every CDR3 protein. The sample lists approximately 100,000 distinct CDR3 sequences; around 68% were seen once. Sequenced: sorted CD4+, CD8+, or CD8+CD57+ T cells (not recorded which) from PBMCs. The receptors were gathered from a human donor with aplastic anemia.

The J gene is TRBJ2-7, the V gene TRBV20-1; 9 bases align to TRBD2. The germline CDR1 and CDR2 sequences are DFQATT and SNEGSKA (reference sequence). The CDR3 contains 17 residues. V shed 0 bases, J shed 6 bases, and the junction held 15 bases outside the gene matches. The CDR3 DNA follows: TGCAGTGCTAGAGATCGAGGTGCGGGAGGGCCTGGGAGCGAGCAGTACTTC. This encodes CSARDRGAGGPGSEQYF.

The chain's CDR3 is CASSPTGGGLNQPQHF. The CDR3 nucleotides read TGTGCCAGCAGTCCCACGGGGGGGGGTCTCAATCAGCCCCAGCATTTT. The chain employs TRBV27 and TRBJ1-5, with a tentative D call TRBD1 (5 bases). This CDR3 contains 16 residues. In germline, CDR1 is MNHEY, CDR2 SMNVEV (reference sequence). V lost 5 bases to trimming and J lost 3 bases, with 17 bases between them.

The V gene is TRBV5-1, the J gene TRBJ2-7; D is unresolved. The V end was cut by 2 bases, the J end by 3 bases, with 6 bases between. The CDR3 is 12 residues long. CDR1 is SGHRS and CDR2 is YFSETQ in the germline V gene. CDR3 protein: CASSLPSYEQYF. The CDR3 region has the DNA TGCGCCAGCAGCTTACCAAGCTACGAGCAGTACTTC. The entire variable domain, with the rest obtained from reference TRBV5-1 and TRBJ2-7, is as follows: KAGVTQTPRYLIKTRGQQVTLSCSPISGHRSVSWYQQTPGQGLQFLFEYFSETQRNKGNFPGRFSGRQFSNSRSEMNVSTLELGDSALYLCASSLPSYEQYFGPGTRLTVT.

Notes on this clonotype: It may be a read error: a sequence one base away is much more abundant. This chain links TRBV4-1 with TRBJ1-4; 9 bases line up with TRBD1. The V segment lost 0 bases and the J segment 8 bases; nucleotides outside the gene matches: 4. Germline V CDR1 and CDR2: MGHRA, YSYEKL. This CDR3 contains 15 residues. CDR3 in DNA: TGCGCCAGCAGCCAAGAGGGACAGGGAAGCGAAAAACTGTTTTTT. Amino acid sequence: CASSQEGQGSEKLFF.

The chain couples TRBV4-1 to TRBJ2-2; D is possibly TRBD1 (6 bases). With 0 bases removed from V and 0 bases from J, the gap between germline ends came to 8 bases. The CDR3 runs 16 residues. CDR1 is MGHRA and CDR2 is YSYEKL in the germline V gene. The CDR3: CASSQEGHTNTGELFF. Here the CDR3 DNA reads TGCGCCAGCAGCCAAGAGGGACACACGAACACCGGGGAGCTGTTTTTT.

This chain connects TRBV7-6 to TRBJ2-2, with a tentative D call TRBD2 (6 bases). Germline CDR1 is SGHVS and CDR2 is FNYEAQ. The CDR3 totals 16 residues. Trimming removed 8 bases at V and 8 bases at J, with 24 bases between. This chain's CDR3 is CASRRGGGARGGELFF. CDR3 nucleotide sequence: TGTGCCAGCCGCCGCGGAGGCGGGGCCCGTGGGGGGGAGCTGTTTTTT.

CDR3 DNA sequence: TGTGCCAGTGGAGGACAGGGAACGGGTGCCCGCATGAACACTGAAGCTTTCTTT. Translation gives CASGGQGTGARMNTEAFF. The chain couples TRBV2 to TRBJ1-1; 8 positions match TRBD1. CDR1 and CDR2 (germline): SNHLY, FYNNEI. CDR3 length equals 18 residues. Losses at the gene ends were 9 bases for V and 0 bases for J; bases not matched to a gene: 18.

The count of this clonotype is one. The chain carries TRBV29-1 and TRBJ1-1, with D perhaps matching TRBD1 (6 bases). CDR3 length equals 12 residues. Per the germline V gene, CDR1 is SQVTM and CDR2 is ANQGSEA. The ends were cut back, 4 bases at V and 10 bases at J, with 16 bases in the middle. The DNA for the CDR3 is TGCAGCGTTGGGGGGCAGGGCTATGGAGCTTTCTTT. Its protein product is CSVGGQGYGAFF.

Comment on this clonotype: This may be a read error, as it is one base from a much larger clone. The rearrangement joins TRBV30 to TRBJ2-5; possible D gene TRBD2, 6 bases. This CDR3 region has 12 residues. In germline, CDR1 is GTSNPN, CDR2 SVGIG (reference sequence). Trimming took 6 bases from V and 5 from J, leaving 13 bases between them. CDR3 region: CACSGSAETQYF. CDR3 in DNA: TGTGCCTGTAGCGGCAGCGCGGAGACCCAGTACTTC.

The chain has TRBV11-1 and TRBJ2-7; D is perhaps TRBD1 (7 bases). Trimming took off 5 bases at V and 3 bases at J, with 17 bases between the two ends. Germline V lookup: CDR1 SGHAT, CDR2 FQDESV (reference sequence). The CDR3 contains 15 residues. The chain's CDR3 is CASSGGGRQGYEQYF. The CDR3 coding sequence is TGTGCCAGCAGCGGAGGGGGAAGACAGGGCTACGAGCAGTACTTC.

Concerning this clonotype itself: The junction departs from germline at one end; a sequencing error may be responsible. The V and J genes are TRBV7-9 and TRBJ2-7; D is unclear. In germline, CDR1 is SEHNR, CDR2 FQNEAQ (reference sequence). This CDR3 is built from 14 residues. CDR3 DNA: TGTGCCGGCAGCTTAGGGCAGCAAAACTACGAGCAGTACTTC. This encodes CAGSLGQQNYEQYF.

V gene TRBV6-5 combines with J gene TRBJ2-7; TRBD1 agrees at 7 bases. V lost 8 bases to trimming and J lost 2 bases; unmatched junction nucleotides: 9. Germline V CDR1 and CDR2: MNHEY, SVGAGI. The CDR3 loop spans 14 amino acids. The chain's CDR3 is CASGTHGTAYEQYF. The CDR3 DNA is TGTGCCAGCGGAACCCATGGGACAGCCTACGAGCAGTACTTC.

The chain employs TRBV9 and TRBJ2-2, with D perhaps matching TRBD2 (7 bases). The CDR3 covers 16 residues. V lost 3 bases, J lost 0 bases, and 12 bases lay in between. CDR1 and CDR2 from the germline V gene are SGDLS and YYNGEE. DNA for the CDR3: TGTGCCAGCAGCGCAGCGGGACACTCGAACACCGGGGAGCTGTTTTTT. Protein product: CASSAAGHSNTGELFF.

The rearrangement uses TRBV20-1 and TRBJ2-1, with TRBD2 matching 7 bases. Germline CDR1 and CDR2: DFQATT and SNEGSKA (reference sequence). The CDR3 is 13 amino acids. V shed 3 bases and J 5 bases; nucleotides not matched to a gene: 4. The chain's CDR3 is CSASQLANNEQFF. Here the CDR3 DNA reads TGCAGTGCTAGTCAACTAGCGAACAATGAGCAGTTCTTC.

In its sample, this clonotype was seen a few times. The V gene is TRBV11-2, the J gene TRBJ2-1, with 11 bases identical to TRBD2. The J segment lost 3 bases and the V segment lost 2 bases, leaving 0 bases of the junction unmatched. In germline, CDR1 is SGHAT, CDR2 FQNNGV. The CDR3 runs 15 residues. CDR3 residues: CASSLLAGGYNEQFF. CDR3 DNA: TGTGCCAGCAGCTTACTAGCGGGAGGCTACAATGAGCAGTTCTTC.

The chain uses TRBV20-1 and TRBJ2-1; TRBD1 is a possible D gene (5 bases). The germline V gene encodes CDR1 DFQATT and CDR2 SNEGSKA (reference sequence). V was shortened by 6 bases and J by 6 bases, with 12 bases between the two germline ends. This CDR3 comprises 12 residues. Here the CDR3 DNA reads TGCAGTGCCTCCCTAACAGGCAATGAGCAGTTCTTC. Amino acid sequence: CSASLTGNEQFF.

This clonotype was detected once. The chain couples TRBV24-1 to TRBJ2-1; D is perhaps TRBD1 (5 bases). Germline CDR1 KGHDR, CDR2 SFDVKD. V gave up 3 bases and J gave up 9 bases, with 17 bases separating them. CDR3 length equals 15 residues. The CDR3 loop is CATSDRTGGYFEQFF. DNA of the CDR3: TGTGCCACCAGTGATAGAACAGGTGGTTACTTTGAGCAGTTCTTC.

The chain recombines TRBV10-2 with TRBJ1-2, with unresolved D. Germline V gene sequence: CDR1 WSHSY, CDR2 SAAADI. CDR3 length equals 13 residues. V shed 0 bases and J shed 5 bases, with 7 bases lying between them. The CDR3 loop reads CASSESVDYGYTF. In nucleotides, the CDR3 is TGCGCCAGCAGTGAGTCGGTGGATTATGGCTACACCTTC.